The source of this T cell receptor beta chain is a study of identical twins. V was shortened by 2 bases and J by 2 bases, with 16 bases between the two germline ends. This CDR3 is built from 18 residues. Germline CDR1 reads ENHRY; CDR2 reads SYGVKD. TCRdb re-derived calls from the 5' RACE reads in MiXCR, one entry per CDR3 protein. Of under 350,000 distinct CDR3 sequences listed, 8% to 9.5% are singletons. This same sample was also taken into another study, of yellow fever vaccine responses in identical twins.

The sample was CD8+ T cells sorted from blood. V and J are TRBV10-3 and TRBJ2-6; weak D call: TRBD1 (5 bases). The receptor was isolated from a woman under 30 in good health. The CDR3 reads CAISERKSTVTGANVLTF. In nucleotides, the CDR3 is TGTGCCATCAGTGAGCGAAAATCGACAGTTACTGGGGCCAACGTCCTGACTTTC.